Presented here are 29 T cell receptor beta chains from one specimen sequenced in a study of OX40 agonist ivuxolimab in advanced cancers. Using immunoSEQ multiplex PCR, the repertoire was profiled, and TCRdb retains in-frame clones only, with some absent. The sample carries approximately 61,000 clones, roughly 80% recorded once. The material was CD4+ or CD8+ T cells sorted from blood, obtained in a trial of the OX40 agonist ivuxolimab. The receptors originated from an adult with an advanced solid tumor such as melanoma, head and neck, liver or kidney cancer.

Concerning this clone: Other DNA sequences in this sample translate to the same CDR3. The J gene is TRBJ1-5, the V gene TRBV6-1; D gene ambiguous. V was shortened by 2 bases and J by 6 bases, with 5 bases between the two germline ends. This CDR3 is 12 amino acids long. Germline V CDR1 and CDR2: MNHNS, SASEGT. This chain's CDR3 is CASSEKTQPQHF. CDR3 nucleotide sequence: TGTGCCAGCAGTGAAAAGACTCAGCCCCAGCATTTT.

This chain uses TRBV7-9 with TRBJ2-3, with 8 positions matching TRBD2. Per the germline V gene, CDR1 is SEHNR and CDR2 is FQNEAQ (reference sequence). The J segment lost 5 bases and the V segment lost 5 bases, leaving 6 bases of the junction unmatched. The CDR3 length is 14 residues. CDR3 in amino acids: CASSARSGKDTQYF. CDR3 in DNA: TGTGCCAGCAGCGCCCGTAGCGGGAAAGATACGCAGTATTTT.

The V and J genes are TRBV7-3 and TRBJ2-5; TRBD1 is a possible D gene (5 bases). V was clipped by 6 bases and J by 5 bases, with 16 bases between them. CDR1 is SGHTA, CDR2 FQGTGA, per germline. This CDR3 is 14 amino acids long. The CDR3 is CASRLGHPRETQYF. The CDR3 nucleotides are TGTGCCAGCAGATTGGGGCACCCTCGGGAGACCCAGTACTTC.

The gene calls are TRBV7-6 and TRBJ2-2; 7 bases are a match to TRBD1. CDR1 and CDR2 (germline): SGHVS, FNYEAQ. This CDR3 region has 14 residues. The V segment lost 3 bases and the J segment 4 bases; nucleotides outside the gene matches: 2. DNA for the CDR3: TGTGCCAGCAGCTTCTACAGGGGCACCGGGGAGCTGTTTTTT. Its protein product is CASSFYRGTGELFF.

The chain employs TRBV5-1 and TRBJ1-1; D unresolved. Germline V gene sequence: CDR1 SGHRS, CDR2 YFSETQ. The V end was cut by 2 bases, the J end by 5 bases, with 16 bases between. The CDR3 extends over 15 amino acids. The CDR3 DNA reads as TGCGCCAGCAGCTTCGGGCTTAGTGAGGGAACTGAAGCTTTCTTT. As protein: CASSFGLSEGTEAFF.

The rearrangement joins TRBV29-1 to TRBJ1-1; D remains ambiguous. Per germline, CDR1 SQVTM and CDR2 ANQGSEA. The CDR3 has 12 residues. Trimming stripped 7 bases from V and 6 bases from J, with 15 bases between. The CDR3 DNA sequence: TGCAGCGCGGGTATAGGGCGGGCTGAAGCTTTCTTT. Translating it yields CSAGIGRAEAFF.

The V and J genes are TRBV18 and TRBJ2-2; TRBD1 is a possible D gene (6 bases). The CDR3 has 15 residues. V shed 2 bases and J shed 4 bases, with 11 bases lying between them. CDR1 and CDR2 (germline): KGHSH, LQKENI. The CDR3 reads CASSPSQGGTGELFF. The CDR3 bases are TGTGCCAGCTCACCATCACAGGGCGGCACCGGGGAGCTGTTTTTT.

The chain employs TRBV25-1 and TRBJ1-3; TRBD1 agrees at 10 bases. The CDR3 loop spans 15 amino acids. Trimming removed 6 bases from V and 3 bases from J; junction bases left unmatched: 5. Looked up from germline, CDR1 is MGHDK and CDR2 is SYGVNS. CDR3 coding DNA: TGTGCCAGCAGCAGACAGGGGGCTGGTGGAAACACCATATATTTT. Translation gives CASSRQGAGGNTIYF. The full variable domain, its missing parts supplied by reference TRBV25-1 and TRBJ1-3, is EADIYQTPRYLVIGTGKKITLECSQTMGHDKMYWYQQDPGMELHLIHYSYGVNSTEKGDLSSESTVSRIRTEHFPLTLESARPSHTSQYLCASSRQGAGGNTIYFGEGSWLTVV.

This clone was counted ten times or more. The rearrangement links TRBV11-3 to TRBJ2-1; a weak D match, TRBD2 (5 bases). Germline lookup yields CDR1 SGHNT and CDR2 YENEEA. The CDR3 covers 16 residues. V lost 1 base, J lost 2 bases, and 12 bases lay in between. The CDR3 sequence is CASSLGWESAYNEQFF. The DNA of the CDR3 is TGTGCCAGCAGCTTAGGGTGGGAGTCCGCCTACAATGAGCAGTTCTTC.

This clone appeared once. The genes are TRBV7-3 and TRBJ2-1; perhaps TRBD1 as D (6 bases). The CDR3 consists of 21 residues. V shed 2 bases and J shed 0 bases, with 26 bases lying between them. Germline CDR1 reads SGHTA; CDR2 reads FQGTGA. The CDR3 protein is CASSLLPLAGETPSSYNEQFF. The CDR3 region has the DNA TGTGCCAGCAGCTTATTACCGTTGGCAGGGGAAACCCCTAGCTCCTACAATGAGCAGTTCTTC.

The V gene is TRBV18, the J gene TRBJ1-1; D is uncertain. This CDR3 spans 16 amino acids. Germline V CDR1 and CDR2: KGHSH, LQKENI. V lost 1 base and J 0 bases, leaving 12 bases between the germline ends. The CDR3 is CASSPRVGYLNTEAFF. CDR3 coding DNA: TGTGCCAGCTCACCACGCGTAGGGTACCTGAACACTGAAGCTTTCTTT.

The chain is built from TRBV5-5 and TRBJ1-4, with 7 bases identical to TRBD1. CDR3 length: 12 residues. The germline V gene encodes CDR1 SGHKS and CDR2 YYEKEE (reference sequence). Trimming removed 5 bases from V and 7 bases from J; junction bases left unmatched: 2. The CDR3 DNA sequence: TGTGCCAGCAGACAGGGGACTGAAAAACTGTTTTTT. It translates to CASRQGTEKLFF.

CDR3 sequence: CASIAGLAGGRSYEQYF. CDR3 in DNA: TGTGCCAGCATTGCGGGACTAGCGGGAGGGAGGTCCTACGAGCAGTACTTC. The V call is TRBV2, the J call TRBJ2-7; TRBD2 matches 16 bases. Unmatched junction bases numbered 7, after V lost 7 bases and J lost 1 base. CDR1 and CDR2 from the germline V gene are SNHLY and FYNNEI. The CDR3 totals 17 residues.

The gene calls are TRBV16 and TRBJ1-5; the match to TRBD1 covers 11 bases. The length of the CDR3 is 19 residues. The germline gives CDR1 KGHSY, CDR2 FQNENV. The V gene end was trimmed by 1 base and the J gene end by 1 base; junction bases not matched to a gene: 9. CDR3 residues: CASSQWGTGGKDSNQPQHF. The DNA of the CDR3 is TGTGCCAGCAGCCAATGGGGGACAGGGGGTAAAGACAGCAATCAGCCCCAGCATTTT.

The chain employs TRBV7-6 and TRBJ2-7; 8 bases are a match to TRBD2. This CDR3 has 13 amino acids. V dropped 5 bases and J dropped 6; count of bases not matched to a gene: 6. Germline CDR1 SGHVS, CDR2 FNYEAQ. In nucleotides, the CDR3 is TGTGCCAGCAGCCCTGGACTAGCTGTCGAGCAGTACTTC. This gives the protein CASSPGLAVEQYF. Supplemented by reference TRBV7-6 and TRBJ2-7, the full variable domain reads GAGVSQSPRYKVTKRGQDVALRCDPISGHVSLYWYRQALGQGPEFLTYFNYEAQQDKSGLPNDRFSAERPEGSISTLTIQRTEQRDSAMYRCASSPGLAVEQYFGPGTRLTVT.

V usage is TRBV19 and J usage is TRBJ1-2; D unresolved. Per germline, CDR1 LNHDA and CDR2 SQIVND (reference sequence). Trimming removed 5 bases from V and 4 bases from J, with 14 bases in between. The CDR3 has 14 amino acids. CDR3 protein: CASSSIYSGYGYTF. DNA for the CDR3: TGTGCCAGTAGTTCTATCTACAGCGGCTATGGCTACACCTTC.

This clone was seen a few times. The chain links TRBV5-1 to TRBJ2-7; no definite D call. V was clipped by 4 bases and J by 1 base, with 18 bases between them. Germline values: CDR1 SGHRS, CDR2 YFSETQ. This CDR3 has 16 amino acids. CDR3 DNA: TGCGCCAGCAGCCCCTACTCCGGCACTACTTCCTACGAGCAGTACTTC. Its protein is CASSPYSGTTSYEQYF. Using reference TRBV5-1 and TRBJ2-7 for the parts outside the CDR3, the full variable domain is KAGVTQTPRYLIKTRGQQVTLSCSPISGHRSVSWYQQTPGQGLQFLFEYFSETQRNKGNFPGRFSGRQFSNSRSEMNVSTLELGDSALYLCASSPYSGTTSYEQYFGPGTRLTVT.

The chain links TRBV10-2 to TRBJ2-3; D unresolved. The germline V gene encodes CDR1 WSHSY and CDR2 SAAADI. This CDR3 spans 14 amino acids. Trimming removed 3 bases at V and 1 base at J, with 8 bases between. The CDR3 protein is CASSDLTGTDTQYF. Written as DNA, the CDR3 is TGCGCCAGCAGTGATTTGACGGGCACAGATACGCAGTATTTT.

The chain recombines TRBV6-6 with TRBJ2-7; perhaps TRBD2 as D (5 bases). The V gene's germline CDR1 is MNHNY and CDR2 SVGAGI (reference sequence). This CDR3 spans 14 amino acids. V lost 6 bases, J lost 0 bases, and 12 bases lay in between. CDR3 in amino acids: CASRFQRYSYEQYF. The DNA for the CDR3 is TGTGCCAGCAGGTTCCAGCGGTACTCCTACGAGCAGTACTTC.

As concerns this clone: Distinct nucleotide sequences in the sample also encode this CDR3. This chain joins TRBV7-2 and TRBJ2-1; 9 nucleotides match TRBD1. Germline V gene sequence: CDR1 SGHTA, CDR2 FQGNSA. V was clipped by 5 bases and J by 2 bases; unmatched bases: 1. This CDR3 comprises 14 residues. For the CDR3, the DNA is TGTGCCAGCAGCCGGGACAGGGCCTACAATGAGCAGTTCTTC. Amino acids: CASSRDRAYNEQFF.

The chain recombines TRBV7-8 with TRBJ2-5; perhaps TRBD1 as D (6 bases). The J call may be wrong; the DNA end is better matched by TRBJ2-7. Per the germline V gene, CDR1 is SGHVS and CDR2 is FQNEAQ. The CDR3 has 16 amino acids. This chain's CDR3 is CASSLATRGLSYEQYF. In DNA, the CDR3 is TGTGCCAGCAGCTTAGCCACCAGGGGTTTATCCTACGAGCAGTACTTC.

V and J are TRBV2 and TRBJ1-1, with D possibly TRBD1 on 5 matching bases. Per germline, CDR1 SNHLY and CDR2 FYNNEI. V lost 4 bases to trimming and J lost 1 base, with 10 bases between them. This CDR3 contains 14 residues. CDR3 bases: TGTGCCAGCAGTGGGGCAGGGAAGAACACTGAAGCTTTCTTT. This translates into CASSGAGKNTEAFF.

The chain is built from TRBV19 and TRBJ1-4, with unresolved D. The ends were cut back, 7 bases at V and 7 bases at J, with 13 bases in the middle. The germline V gene has CDR1 LNHDA and CDR2 SQIVND (reference sequence). This CDR3 comprises 13 residues. The CDR3 coding sequence is TGTGCCAGTACCTCGAGCTTGTCTGAAAAACTGTTTTTT. Its translation is CASTSSLSEKLFF. The full variable domain, its missing parts supplied by reference TRBV19 and TRBJ1-4, is DGGITQSPKYLFRKEGQNVTLSCEQNLNHDAMYWYRQDPGQGLRLIYYSQIVNDFQKGDIAEGYSVSREKKESFPLTVTSAQKNPTAFYLCASTSSLSEKLFFGSGTQLSVL.

This clone was seen only once. The CDR3 spells CASNLRTAGPEETQYF. CDR3 sequence (DNA): TGTGCCAGCAACCTCAGGACAGCCGGGCCAGAGGAGACCCAGTACTTC. The genes are TRBV2 and TRBJ2-5; maybe TRBD1 (6 bases). Trimming cost V 7 bases and J 5 bases, with 23 bases left between them. CDR3 length: 16 amino acids. Germline lookup yields CDR1 SNHLY and CDR2 FYNNEI.

This rearrangement joins TRBV5-4 to TRBJ2-1; TRBD2 agrees at 13 bases. The CDR3 extends over 14 amino acids. Germline V gene data show CDR1 as SGHNT and CDR2 as YYREEE (reference sequence). V gave up 4 bases and J gave up 7 bases; unmatched junction bases: 2. CDR3 loop: CASSGLAGVNEQFF. CDR3 nucleotide sequence: TGTGCCAGCAGCGGACTAGCGGGAGTTAATGAGCAGTTCTTC.

This clone was seen more than once but under ten times. The chain carries TRBV11-3 and TRBJ2-7; a possible D gene is TRBD2 (6 bases). Trimming pared 5 bases from V and 2 bases from J, leaving 10 bases between. Germline-derived CDR1 and CDR2 are SGHNT and YENEEA. The CDR3 has 13 amino acids. The DNA for the CDR3 is TGTGCCAGCAGCCCCCCGGGGGCCTACGAGCAGTACTTC. Its protein is CASSPPGAYEQYF.

This clone was seen a single time. V gene TRBV7-8 combines with J gene TRBJ2-1; 10 bases line up with TRBD2. This CDR3 spans 16 amino acids. With V trimmed by 2 bases and J by 8 bases, 9 bases remained unmatched. The germline V gene has CDR1 SGHVS and CDR2 FQNEAQ. The CDR3: CASSLLASGSLDEQFF. The CDR3 DNA sequence: TGTGCCAGCAGCTTATTGGCTAGCGGGAGCTTAGATGAGCAGTTCTTC.

The V call is TRBV6-6, the J call TRBJ2-4, with 7 bases fitting TRBD2. Germline V gives CDR1 MNHNY, CDR2 SVGAGI (reference sequence). J lost 2 bases, V lost 4 bases, and 2 bases had no gene match. The CDR3 runs to 14 residues. The CDR3 region has the DNA TGTGCCAGCAGTTCCGGGACTACCAAAAACATTCAGTACTTC. Translating gives CASSSGTTKNIQYF.

The V gene is TRBV7-2, the J gene TRBJ1-1, with D uncertain. V shed 2 bases and J shed 3 bases, with 13 bases lying between them. This CDR3 spans 15 amino acids. Germline V gene data show CDR1 as SGHTA and CDR2 as FQGNSA. The CDR3 DNA is TGTGCCAGCAGCTTAATTGTACCGCTAGACACTGAAGCTTTCTTT. Its translation: CASSLIVPLDTEAFF.